A single sample is the source of the 18 T cell receptor beta chains below, sequenced in a study of CD8 T cells in ankylosing spondylitis. TCRdb used MiXCR to reprocess the 5' RACE reads, holding one entry per CDR3 protein. This table holds roughly 160,000 distinct CDR3 sequences, 11% found once. Sequencing input: blood, either unsorted or a sorted T cell fraction (not recorded which). These receptors were collected from a male donor with ankylosing spondylitis or in good health (not recorded which).

A word on this clonotype: This may be a read error: a much more frequent sequence differs by one nucleotide. Likely a read error: the CDR3 ends without its conserved phenylalanine or tryptophan. The chain carries TRBV5-1 and TRBJ1-1, with 9 positions matching TRBD1. Germline loops: CDR1 SGHRS, CDR2 YFSETQ. V was clipped by 3 bases and J by 1 base; unmatched bases: 7. This CDR3 has 16 residues. The CDR3 region is CASSYDPGQGNTEAFL. Written as DNA, the CDR3 is TGCGCCAGCAGCTACGATCCGGGACAGGGGAACACTGAAGCTTTCCTT.

This clonotype has a count of ten or more. The CDR3 sequence is CASSLGEFGGELFF. CDR3 coding DNA: TGCGCCAGCAGCTTAGGAGAGTTTGGCGGGGAGCTGTTTTTT. The genes are TRBV5-1 and TRBJ2-2; D ambiguous. This CDR3 spans 14 amino acids. Trimming took 2 bases from V and 7 from J, leaving 12 bases between them. Germline-derived CDR1 and CDR2 are SGHRS and YFSETQ.

The table lists this clonotype with many counts. The CDR3 is CSVRKLSTGELFF. The CDR3 DNA sequence: TGCAGCGTTAGGAAGCTCAGCACCGGGGAGCTGTTTTTT. The rearrangement links TRBV29-1 to TRBJ2-2, with D hard to call. The CDR3 totals 13 residues. Germline V gene lookup returns CDR1 SQVTM and CDR2 ANQGSEA. V was clipped by 5 bases and J by 4 bases, with 11 bases between them.

This clonotype has ten or more counts. The CDR3 reads CAISRVEYEAFF. The CDR3 nucleotides are TGTGCCATCAGTCGCGTAGAATATGAAGCTTTCTTT. The J gene is TRBJ1-1, the V gene TRBV10-3; D not certain. The CDR3 has 12 residues. The germline CDR1 and CDR2 sequences are ENHRY and SYGVKD. Trimming removed 5 bases at V and 7 bases at J, with 11 bases between.

Ten or more counts support this clonotype. V and J are TRBV29-1 and TRBJ1-1, with no clear D. This CDR3 spans 11 amino acids. Germline loops: CDR1 SQVTM, CDR2 ANQGSEA. V lost 4 bases and J 4 bases, leaving 7 bases between the germline ends. CDR3 sequence reads: CSVVISTEAFF. DNA for the CDR3: TGCAGCGTTGTAATATCCACTGAAGCTTTCTTT.

This sequence joins TRBV12-3 or TRBV12-4 and TRBJ2-7; D gene uncertain. Trimming took 5 bases from V and 3 from J, leaving 14 bases between them. CDR3 length: 14 amino acids. CDR3: CASSLTTRLYEQYF. The CDR3 nucleotides read TGTGCCAGCAGTCTTACCACAAGGCTCTACGAGCAGTACTTC.

Ten or more counts support this clonotype. J is TRBJ2-3 and V is TRBV10-3; 9 bases are a match to TRBD2. CDR3 length equals 16 residues. The germline V gene encodes CDR1 ENHRY and CDR2 SYGVKD. Trimming took 0 bases from V and 4 from J; bases not matched to a gene: 5. The CDR3, as DNA: TGTGCCATCAGTGAGTCGACTCGCGGGGGGGCAGATACGCAGTATTTT. The encoded protein is CAISESTRGGADTQYF.

This clonotype was picked up many times. The J gene is TRBJ1-2, the V gene TRBV20-1; no firm D call. The CDR3 is 14 amino acids. Germline values: CDR1 DFQATT, CDR2 SNEGSKA (reference sequence). Trimming took off 2 bases at V and 2 bases at J, with 12 bases between the two ends. The CDR3 DNA is TGCAGTGCTAGAATGGGCGGAACAAACTATGGCTACACCTTC. Its protein product is CSARMGGTNYGYTF.

This clonotype was counted many times. The gene calls are TRBV10-3 and TRBJ2-7; TRBD2 matches 15 bases. The CDR3 is 13 amino acids. Germline CDR1 ENHRY, CDR2 SYGVKD. Trimming took 9 bases from V and 4 from J; bases not matched to a gene: 1. CDR3 region: CAIGTSGGYEQYF. CDR3 sequence (DNA): TGTGCCATAGGGACTAGCGGGGGGTACGAGCAGTACTTC.

The chain combines TRBV7-9 with TRBJ2-1, with D possibly TRBD1 on 6 matching bases. Trimming cost V 5 bases and J 8 bases, with 16 bases left between them. The germline CDR1 and CDR2 sequences are SEHNR and FQNEAQ (reference sequence). CDR3 length equals 14 residues. DNA of the CDR3: TGTGCCAGCAGCATTAACGCAGGGGTATATGAGCAGTTCTTC. Translation gives CASSINAGVYEQFF.

This clonotype was recorded many times. V is TRBV29-1 and J is TRBJ2-2; TRBD1 matches at 8 bases. The ends lost 4 bases at V and 4 bases at J; junction bases unmatched: 5. The CDR3 contains 14 residues. CDR1 and CDR2 (germline): SQVTM, ANQGSEA. DNA for the CDR3: TGCAGCGTTGTGACCGGACAGGGCACCGGGGAGCTGTTTTTT. This translates into CSVVTGQGTGELFF.

The table lists this clonotype with many counts. The chain couples TRBV20-1 to TRBJ1-1, with D possibly being TRBD1 (6 bases). Germline lookup yields CDR1 DFQATT and CDR2 SNEGSKA (reference sequence). Trimming shortened V by 1 base and J by 0 bases, and 15 bases separated the two germline ends. CDR3 length equals 16 residues. CDR3 coding DNA: TGCAGTGCTAGAGCTTCGGGAGGGGACATGAACACTGAAGCTTTCTTT. Amino acid sequence: CSARASGGDMNTEAFF.

There are a few counts of this clonotype. The V call is TRBV11-2, the J call TRBJ2-3; 9 nucleotides line up with TRBD2. In germline, CDR1 is SGHAT, CDR2 FQNNGV. V shed 1 base and J 9 bases; nucleotides not matched to a gene: 23. CDR3 length equals 20 residues. The CDR3 protein is CASSLGNSGVREGRGTTQYF. CDR3 sequence (DNA): TGTGCCAGCAGCTTAGGCAACTCGGGAGTGCGGGAGGGCCGTGGTACGACGCAGTATTTT.

J is TRBJ2-2 and V is TRBV7-9; D is tentatively TRBD1 or TRBD2 (6 bases each). Germline V lookup: CDR1 SEHNR, CDR2 FQNEAQ (reference sequence). V was trimmed by 6 bases and J by 5 bases, leaving 16 bases between them. The CDR3 is 15 residues long. CDR3 in amino acids: CASRPRGGGTGELFF. DNA for the CDR3: TGTGCCAGCAGACCCAGGGGAGGAGGGACCGGGGAGCTGTTTTTT.

A note on this clonotype: This may be a read error: a much more frequent sequence differs by one nucleotide. The chain couples TRBV6-6 to TRBJ1-1; the D gene is possibly TRBD1 (5 bases). Deletions cut 6 bases from V and 6 bases from J, with 14 bases between. CDR1 is MNHNY, CDR2 SVGAGI, per germline (reference sequence). The CDR3 totals 13 residues. CDR3 bases: TGTGCCAGCAGGGAGGCGGACAACGCTGAAGCTTTCTTT. Protein sequence: CASREADNAEAFF.

This clonotype was counted ten times or more. The chain joins TRBV12-3 or TRBV12-4 to TRBJ2-5; a possible D gene is TRBD2 (6 bases). The ends were cut back, 5 bases at V and 5 bases at J, with 15 bases in the middle. The CDR3 is 14 residues long. For the CDR3, the DNA is TGTGCCAGCAGTACAGAGACTAGTAGCGAGACCCAGTACTTC. Protein sequence: CASSTETSSETQYF.

This clonotype was recorded many times. The V call is TRBV14, the J call TRBJ2-7; D is uncertain. CDR1 is SGHDN and CDR2 is FVKESK in the germline V gene. The CDR3 extends over 11 amino acids. V was cut by 3 bases and J by 3 bases, with 3 bases left in between. The chain's CDR3 is CASSQSYEQYF. In DNA form, the CDR3 reads TGTGCCAGCAGCCAGAGCTACGAGCAGTACTTC. The whole variable domain, filled in from reference TRBV14 and TRBJ2-7, reads EAGVTQFPSHSVIEKGQTVTLRCDPISGHDNLYWYRRVMGKEIKFLLHFVKESKQDESGMPNNRFLAERTGGTYSTLKVQPAELEDSGVYFCASSQSYEQYFGPGTRLTVT.

This clonotype was observed a few times. The rearrangement links TRBV2 to TRBJ1-5; tentatively, D is TRBD1 (5 bases). The length of the CDR3 is 14 residues. Trimming took 4 bases from V and 6 from J, leaving 13 bases between them. CDR1 is SNHLY and CDR2 is FYNNEI in the germline V gene. The CDR3 region is CASSGGRAAQPQHF. Here the CDR3 DNA reads TGTGCCAGCAGTGGGGGCAGGGCTGCTCAGCCCCAGCATTTT.